This entry describes one T cell receptor beta chain. The source of the sample is a study of blood T cell repertoires in COVID-19. Study details: Samples taken during acute and convalescent COVID-19 were collected in the United States, Italy and Spain. T cells, B-cell-depleted T cells, or PBMCs supplied cDNA or gDNA.

In the authors' methods: Amplified reference gene primers provided the basis for estimating nucleated cell counts. Generated by immunoSEQ multiplex PCR, the TCRdb table keeps only in-frame clones and is missing some. The V and J calls and clone size are taken from that table; D and trimming were inferred from the DNA. The data show under 50,000 clones, more than 80% seen once. During active infection, Seattle patients enrolled and were then monitored through disease. The CDR3 length is 20 residues. In germline, CDR1 is SGDLS, CDR2 YYNGEE. The ends lost 3 bases at V and 2 bases at J; junction bases unmatched: 19.

This TCR derives from a man aged 55 to 70 with COVID-19, enrolled during active disease. The V call is TRBV9, the J call TRBJ2-3, with 9 nucleotides matching TRBD2. Sequencing was carried out using peripheral blood. For the CDR3, the DNA is TGTGCCAGCAGCGCCGAGGGACTAGCAGATACCATAAGGCTCACAGATACGCAGTATTTT. Amino acid sequence: CASSAEGLADTIRLTDTQYF.